One sample yielded the 32 T cell receptor beta chains listed below, sequenced in a study of graft-versus-host responses after intestinal transplantation. The assay was immunoSEQ multiplex PCR, and TCRdb's table has in-frame clones only and misses some. The repertoire holds some 41,000 clones, with about 90% as singletons. The sequencing here drew on PBMCs, taken about 310 days after intestinal transplant. The receptors here all came from a human patient who received an intestinal transplant, so some T cells may come from the graft donor.

As concerns this clone: Different DNA sequences within this sample yield the same CDR3. The chain joins TRBV2 to TRBJ2-2, with TRBD1 matching 9 bases. J gave up 7 bases and V 6 bases, and 9 bases lay outside the gene matches. Per the germline V gene, CDR1 is SNHLY and CDR2 is FYNNEI. The CDR3 is 15 residues long. The CDR3 DNA reads TGTGCCAGCAGGGGGTACAGGGGGCTGGGCGGGGAGCTGTTTTTT. It yields the protein CASRGYRGLGGELFF.

This clone was recorded once. The V call is TRBV7-2, the J call TRBJ1-2, with 11 bases matching TRBD1. J was trimmed by 7 bases and V by 3 bases; bases with no gene match: 10. This CDR3 comprises 16 residues. Germline V CDR1 and CDR2: SGHTA, FQGNSA. CDR3 sequence: CASSFRQDRGRGGYTF. CDR3 DNA sequence: TGTGCCAGCAGCTTTCGACAGGACAGGGGGCGCGGTGGCTACACCTTC. The full variable domain, with the rest looked up from reference TRBV7-2 and TRBJ1-2, is GAGVSQSPSNKVTEKGKDVELRCDPISGHTALYWYRQSLGQGLEFLIYFQGNSAPDKSGLPSDRFSAERTGGSVSTLTIQRTQQEDSAVYLCASSFRQDRGRGGYTFGSGTRLTVV.

The chain has TRBV4-2 and TRBJ1-6, with 12 bases lining up with TRBD1. CDR3 size: 16 residues. After removal of 1 base from V and 10 bases from J, the junction contained 5 bases not matched to a gene. Germline V lookup: CDR1 LGHNA, CDR2 YNFKEQ. The CDR3 region has the DNA TGTGCCAGCAGCCAAGGGGACAGGGGGCGCAGGTCACCCCTCCACTTT. It yields the protein CASSQGDRGRRSPLHF.

The rearrangement uses TRBV9 and TRBJ2-7; D may correspond to TRBD1 or TRBD2 (5 bases each). In germline, CDR1 is SGDLS, CDR2 YYNGEE. V lost 4 bases, J lost 3 bases, and 11 bases lay in between. The CDR3 has 13 amino acids. The CDR3 DNA follows: TGTGCCAGCAGCTCGGGACCGATCTACGAGCAGTACTTC. Translated, it gives CASSSGPIYEQYF.

This chain links TRBV28 with TRBJ2-7; D is undetermined. This CDR3 comprises 15 residues. The V end was cut by 6 bases, the J end by 0 bases, with 15 bases between. Per germline, CDR1 MDHEN and CDR2 SYDVKM. The DNA for the CDR3 is TGTGCCAGCAGCCCTGAGGTGGGCAGCTCCTACGAGCAGTACTTC. It encodes CASSPEVGSSYEQYF.

The chain joins TRBV7-9 to TRBJ1-1; possibly TRBD1 for D (5 bases). V dropped 1 base and J dropped 3 bases, with 12 bases sitting between them. This CDR3 has 15 residues. Germline V lookup: CDR1 SEHNR, CDR2 FQNEAQ (reference sequence). CDR3 bases: TGTGCCAGCAGCTTAGAGTGGGGCGCGGACACTGAAGCTTTCTTT. Translation: CASSLEWGADTEAFF.

This clone was counted a single time. V is TRBV6-6 and J is TRBJ2-1; maybe TRBD1 (6 bases). With 2 bases removed from V and 7 bases from J, the gap between germline ends came to 12 bases. The CDR3 extends over 14 amino acids. CDR1 and CDR2 from the germline V gene are MNHNY and SVGAGI (reference sequence). The CDR3 sequence is CASSYAIRGNEQFF. The CDR3 DNA follows: TGTGCCAGCAGTTACGCCATTAGGGGGAATGAGCAGTTCTTC.

The rearrangement links TRBV4-1 to TRBJ2-1; 10 bases are a match to TRBD1. Germline V gene sequence: CDR1 MGHRA, CDR2 YSYEKL. The CDR3 runs 15 residues. V shed 3 bases and J 7 bases; nucleotides not matched to a gene: 6. CDR3 amino acids: CASSHPGQGSNEQFF. DNA of the CDR3: TGCGCCAGCAGCCACCCGGGACAGGGGTCAAATGAGCAGTTCTTC.

The chain is built from TRBV7-3 and TRBJ2-3, with D tentatively TRBD2 (5 bases). CDR3 length: 14 amino acids. Between the trimmed V and J ends, which lost 0 bases and 1 base, there was a span of 5 bases. Per the germline V gene, CDR1 is SGHTA and CDR2 is FQGTGA. Written as DNA, the CDR3 is TGTGCCAGCAGCTTAACTAGCGGCACAGATACGCAGTATTTT. Its protein is CASSLTSGTDTQYF.

The V call is TRBV2, the J call TRBJ2-7, with D perhaps matching TRBD1 (6 bases). Trimming pared 8 bases from V and 2 bases from J, leaving 22 bases between. CDR3 length: 16 residues. CDR1 is SNHLY and CDR2 is FYNNEI in the germline V gene. The CDR3 sequence: CASSYSSRDKTYEQYF. The CDR3 DNA follows: TGTGCCAGCTCTTATTCCTCACGGGACAAGACCTACGAGCAGTACTTC.

V is TRBV23-1 and J is TRBJ1-2; tentatively, D is TRBD1 (5 bases). TRBV23-1 is an open reading frame, and its role is uncertain. Trimming shortened V by 0 bases and J by 6 bases, and 11 bases separated the two germline ends. This CDR3 spans 14 amino acids. The CDR3 DNA follows: TGCGCCAGCAGTCAATCGTCCAGGGTCGATGGCTACACCTTC. This encodes CASSQSSRVDGYTF.

V usage is TRBV4-2 and J usage is TRBJ1-5; D might be TRBD1 (6 bases). Germline V CDR1 and CDR2: LGHNA, YNFKEQ. The ends were cut back, 6 bases at V and 2 bases at J, with 8 bases in the middle. CDR3 size: 13 residues. In DNA form, the CDR3 reads TGTGCCAGCAGGAGACAGGGCAATCAGCCCCAGCATTTT. Protein product: CASRRQGNQPQHF.

This chain joins TRBV5-1 and TRBJ1-2, with a weak D call TRBD1 (5 bases). The germline gives CDR1 SGHRS, CDR2 YFSETQ. The CDR3 length is 14 residues. V gave up 4 bases and J gave up 5 bases, with 15 bases separating them. For the CDR3, the DNA is TGCGCCAGCAGCCCGCCGGGGGATTTTTATGGCTACACCTTC. The encoded protein is CASSPPGDFYGYTF.

This chain connects TRBV2 to TRBJ1-2; no reliable D call. Trimming removed 2 bases from V and 4 bases from J, with 11 bases in between. CDR1 and CDR2 (germline): SNHLY, FYNNEI. CDR3 size: 14 residues. This chain's CDR3 is CASSELGVGYGYTF. As DNA, the CDR3 is TGTGCCAGCAGTGAACTGGGAGTGGGCTATGGCTACACCTTC.

The chain couples TRBV7-3 to TRBJ2-1; D remains unclear. The germline V and J ends were trimmed by 1 base and 2 bases, with 6 bases remaining between them. The CDR3 sequence is 14 residues long. CDR1 SGHTA and CDR2 FQGTGA come from the germline V gene. CDR3 sequence reads: CASSLNPAYNEQFF. The CDR3 DNA follows: TGTGCCAGCAGCTTAAATCCCGCCTACAATGAGCAGTTCTTC. The whole variable domain, filled in from reference TRBV7-3 and TRBJ2-1, reads GAGVSQTPSNKVTEKGKYVELRCDPISGHTALYWYRQSLGQGPEFLIYFQGTGAADDSGLPNDRFFAVRPEGSVSTLKIQRTERGDSAVYLCASSLNPAYNEQFFGPGTRLTVL.

The gene calls are TRBV5-1 and TRBJ2-7, with D maybe TRBD2 (6 bases). Germline V gene lookup returns CDR1 SGHRS and CDR2 YFSETQ. The CDR3 sequence is 13 residues long. V was shortened by 2 bases and J by 3 bases, with 9 bases between the two germline ends. CDR3: CASSFRTNYEQYF. The CDR3 DNA reads TGCGCCAGCAGCTTTAGGACTAACTACGAGCAGTACTTC.

In regard to this clone: The sample carries other DNA sequences with the same CDR3. The chain has TRBV6-1 and TRBJ1-5; D not resolved. The CDR3 runs 13 residues. Looked up from germline, CDR1 is MNHNS and CDR2 is SASEGT. With 6 bases removed from V and 4 bases from J, the gap between germline ends came to 10 bases. CDR3 sequence (DNA): TGTGCCAGCAGGACATCTCAGAATCAGCCCCAGCATTTT. Translation: CASRTSQNQPQHF.

The chain joins TRBV28 to TRBJ2-1, with 10 nucleotides matching TRBD2. The CDR3 sequence is 15 residues long. Looked up from germline, CDR1 is MDHEN and CDR2 is SYDVKM. V was pared by 5 bases and J by 9 bases, with 10 bases of the junction left unmatched. The CDR3: CASSRASGSRTEQFF. CDR3 nucleotide sequence: TGTGCCAGCAGTAGGGCTAGCGGGAGCAGGACTGAGCAGTTCTTC.

The chain has TRBV6-1 and TRBJ2-1; TRBD2 agrees at 9 bases. CDR1 is MNHNS, CDR2 SASEGT, per germline. Trimming cost V 10 bases and J 4 bases; bases outside gene matches: 8. The length of the CDR3 is 14 residues. CDR3 protein: CATTGTSSYNEQFF. The CDR3 DNA is TGTGCCACCACCGGGACTAGCAGTTACAATGAGCAGTTCTTC.

A single count supports this clone. The gene calls are TRBV11-3 and TRBJ1-6, with D unclear. This CDR3 has 13 amino acids. V lost 0 bases and J 9 bases, leaving 6 bases between the germline ends. In germline, CDR1 is SGHNT, CDR2 YENEEA. The CDR3 is CASSLDGTSPLHF. The DNA of the CDR3 is TGTGCCAGCAGCTTAGATGGTACTTCACCCCTCCACTTT.

V usage is TRBV5-5 and J usage is TRBJ2-5, with TRBD1 identical over 10 bases. Germline CDR1 SGHKS, CDR2 YYEKEE (reference sequence). This CDR3 has 15 amino acids. V lost 1 base and J lost 4; bases outside the gene matches: 4. The CDR3: CASSLSDRGLETQYF. Here the CDR3 DNA reads TGTGCCAGCAGCTTGAGTGACAGGGGGCTAGAGACCCAGTACTTC.

V gene TRBV9 combines with J gene TRBJ2-1; maybe TRBD2 (6 bases). CDR3 length equals 15 residues. CDR1 SGDLS and CDR2 YYNGEE come from the germline V gene. V lost 2 bases and J lost 8, with 17 bases in between. The CDR3 here is CASSVSHRTMDEQFF. CDR3 bases: TGTGCCAGCAGCGTCTCCCACCGGACTATGGATGAGCAGTTCTTC.

The rearrangement links TRBV28 to TRBJ1-6; D is unclear. Trimming left V 5 bases short and J 7 bases short, with 12 bases between. Germline CDR1 MDHEN, CDR2 SYDVKM. The CDR3 contains 14 residues. Here the CDR3 reads CASSPLLGNSPLHF. The CDR3 nucleotides read TGTGCCAGCAGTCCCCTATTAGGAAATTCACCCCTCCACTTT.

The count of this clone is one. CDR3 loop: CASSVGLGQPQHF. The CDR3 nucleotides read TGTGCCAGCAGCGTAGGTCTCGGTCAGCCCCAGCATTTT. The chain couples TRBV9 to TRBJ1-5; D is uncertain. The ends were cut back, 0 bases at V and 6 bases at J, with 7 bases in the middle. This CDR3 is 13 amino acids long. Germline V gives CDR1 SGDLS, CDR2 YYNGEE.

The genes are TRBV5-6 and TRBJ1-5, with a possible D match to TRBD1 (6 bases). The germline V gene has CDR1 SGHDT and CDR2 YYEEEE. There are 14 residues in the CDR3. With 0 bases removed from V and 3 bases from J, the gap between germline ends came to 7 bases. The CDR3 DNA reads TGTGCCAGCAGCTTGGGACAGGACAATCAGCCCCAGCATTTT. Translated: CASSLGQDNQPQHF. Complete variable domain (other parts from reference TRBV5-6 and TRBJ1-5): DAGVTQSPTHLIKTRGQQVTLRCSPKSGHDTVSWYQQALGQGPQFIFQYYEEEERQRGNFPDRFSGHQFPNYSSELNVNALLLGDSALYLCASSLGQDNQPQHFGDGTRLSIL.

This clone was detected a few times. The J gene is TRBJ1-1, the V gene TRBV29-1; tentatively, D is TRBD1 (6 bases). This CDR3 spans 15 amino acids. The germline gives CDR1 SQVTM, CDR2 ANQGSEA. Trimming left V 7 bases short and J 3 bases short, with 21 bases between. The CDR3 DNA is TGCAGCGCCGATGGGTTGGTCAGGGGTGACACTGAAGCTTTCTTT. It translates to CSADGLVRGDTEAFF. The full variable domain, completed using reference TRBV29-1 and TRBJ1-1, is SAVISQKPSRDICQRGTSLTIQCQVDSQVTMMFWYRQQPGQSLTLIATANQGSEATYESGFVIDKFPISRPNLTFSTLTVSNMSPEDSSIYLCSADGLVRGDTEAFFGQGTRLTVV.

The rearrangement joins TRBV18 to TRBJ2-6; 7 bases match TRBD1. The CDR3 consists of 16 residues. V trimming: 6 bases; J trimming: 4 bases; junction bases outside the gene matches: 9. Germline V gene sequence: CDR1 KGHSH, CDR2 LQKENI. The CDR3 DNA follows: TGTGCCAGCTCCCCCGGGACAGTCACAGGGGCCAACGTCCTGACTTTC. It encodes CASSPGTVTGANVLTF.

The CDR3, as DNA: TGTGCCAGCAGTCCCTTTCGGACAGGTACCTACGAGCAGTACTTC. It is translated as CASSPFRTGTYEQYF. The chain carries TRBV25-1 and TRBJ2-5; 7 bases are shared with TRBD1. Near its end, the DNA agrees better with TRBJ2-7, so the J call may be wrong. Germline CDR1 and CDR2: MGHDK and SYGVNS. This CDR3 comprises 15 residues.

The chain uses TRBV9 and TRBJ1-1; D remains ambiguous. The V gene's germline CDR1 is SGDLS and CDR2 YYNGEE. This CDR3 is 13 amino acids long. Between the trimmed V and J ends, which lost 0 bases and 0 bases, there was a span of 3 bases. CDR3 coding DNA: TGTGCCAGCAGCGTAGACCTGAACACTGAAGCTTTCTTT. It encodes CASSVDLNTEAFF.

This chain uses TRBV28 with TRBJ1-3; possibly TRBD1 for D (5 bases). The V gene's germline CDR1 is MDHEN and CDR2 SYDVKM. This CDR3 has 16 amino acids. V dropped 1 base and J dropped 0 bases, with 10 bases sitting between them. CDR3 sequence reads: CASSLFPGFSGNTIYF. CDR3 coding DNA: TGTGCCAGCAGTTTATTCCCAGGGTTCTCTGGAAACACCATATATTTT.

This chain connects TRBV4-2 to TRBJ1-4; no reliable D call. This CDR3 region has 15 residues. CDR1 is LGHNA, CDR2 YNFKEQ, per germline. V was pared by 1 base and J by 4 bases, with 10 bases between. The CDR3 spells CASSQVETLNEKLFF. DNA of the CDR3: TGTGCCAGCAGCCAAGTGGAGACCCTTAATGAAAAACTGTTTTTT.

The chain has TRBV5-1 and TRBJ1-5; unclear D gene. There are 15 residues in the CDR3. Trimming cost V 0 bases and J 0 bases, with 7 bases left between them. Looked up from germline, CDR1 is SGHRS and CDR2 is YFSETQ. CDR3 sequence (DNA): TGCGCCAGCAGCTTGGGGGAGTTTAGCAATCAGCCCCAGCATTTT. It codes for CASSLGEFSNQPQHF.